The clone carrying this T cell receptor (beta chain) came up many times. The antigen remains undetermined. The source of the sample is a study of T-cell memory formation after mild COVID-19. The ends were cut back, 1 base at V and 0 bases at J, with 8 bases in the middle. The CDR3 is made up of 15 amino acids. Germline CDR1 and CDR2: MGHRA and YSYEKL. UMIs and sample barcodes were carried by the TCR alpha and TCR beta cDNA libraries that 5'RACE produced using constant-segment primers. TCRdb reanalysed the 5' RACE reads using MiXCR and keeps one entry per CDR3 protein. The profile covers roughly 150,000 distinct CDR3 sequences, with 11% to 15% appearing a single time and more than 25% taken by the ten largest. Study results and caveats: The finding that pre-infection memory included some responding clones suggested that cross-reactive memory joined.

The sequence derives from an adult woman who had mild COVID-19 (a few samples of this study predate the infection). Cell type and time point are not known. J is TRBJ2-3 and V is TRBV4-1; weak D call: TRBD2 (5 bases). The sample taken for sequencing was PBMCs or a T cell subset sorted from them (not recorded which). CDR3 bases: TGCGCCAGCAGCCAAGGGGAGTCCAGCACAGATACGCAGTATTTT. It translates to CASSQGESSTDTQYF.